This passage covers 3 T cell receptor beta chains from one sample sequenced in a study of CD8 T cells in ankylosing spondylitis. TCRdb called the 5' RACE reads again in MiXCR, with one record for every CDR3 protein. This sample carries roughly 130,000 distinct CDR3 sequences, over 6% of them seen once, and the ten largest clones take 10% to 15%. The sequenced sample was blood, either unsorted or a sorted T cell fraction (not recorded which). The receptor set was obtained from a male donor with ankylosing spondylitis or in good health (not recorded which).

On this clonotype itself: Since a much larger clone is just one base distant, this may be a read error. The chain is built from TRBV29-1 and TRBJ2-7, with 7 bases lining up with TRBD1. V lost 6 bases and J lost 4; bases outside the gene matches: 6. From germline, CDR1 is SQVTM and CDR2 ANQGSEA. This CDR3 region has 12 residues. The CDR3 is CSVEQGPYEQYF. In DNA, the CDR3 is TGCAGCGTCGAACAGGGGCCGTACGAGCAGTACTTC.

This clonotype was seen at least ten times. The V gene is TRBV15, the J gene TRBJ1-3, with 8 bases fitting TRBD1. Germline CDR1 is LNHNV and CDR2 is YYDKDF (reference sequence). The junction had 7 bases not matched to a gene; V was cut back by 0 bases and J by 0 bases. The CDR3 has 18 amino acids. CDR3 region: CATSREPGQGDSGNTIYF. The CDR3 nucleotides are TGTGCCACCAGCAGAGAGCCCGGACAGGGAGACTCTGGAAACACCATATATTTT.

The V gene is TRBV9, the J gene TRBJ2-3; TRBD2 aligns across 13 bases. The CDR3 runs 16 residues. Germline V gene lookup returns CDR1 SGDLS and CDR2 YYNGEE. The junction had 2 bases not matched to a gene; V was cut back by 3 bases and J by 1 base. The chain's CDR3 is CASSGTSGRGTDTQYF. In DNA, the CDR3 is TGTGCCAGCAGCGGAACTAGCGGGAGGGGCACAGATACGCAGTATTTT.